These T cell receptor beta chains were read from a single sample in a study of tumor-infiltrating lymphocytes in oesophageal squamous cell carcinoma. Via MiXCR, TCRdb re-called the PCR reads, giving one row per CDR3 protein. Of around 6,200 distinct CDR3 sequences in the sample, more than 14% were seen once. The sample taken for sequencing was esophageal tumor tissue. The receptors here all came from a male donor with esophageal squamous cell carcinoma. Both conserved end residues are part of each CDR3. D genes are given only for firm matches. Clone size appears in some rows only: once, few, many, or a class for an expanded clone.

>medium-sized|TRBJ2-1|TRBD2|TRBV7-2
CAIRLAGGFSYNEQFF
TGTGCCATCAGACTAGCGGGGGGATTCTCCTACAATGAGCAGTTCTTC
>many|TRBJ1-1|-|TRBV18
CASSPGGITEAFF
TGTGCCAGCTCACCGGGAGGGATCACTGAAGCTTTCTTT
>many|TRBJ2-5|TRBD2|TRBV19
CASSTSGPPGETQYF
TGTGCCAGTAGCACTAGCGGCCCACCTGGAGAGACCCAGTACTTC
>many|TRBJ1-2|-|TRBV6-1
CASRGGYTF
TGTGCCAGCAGGGGTGGCTACACCTTC
>-|TRBJ1-2|-|TRBV5-1
CASSLASAPGPGYTF
TGCGCCAGCAGCTTGGCCAGCGCCCCGGGCCCTGGCTACACCTTC
>large|TRBJ2-4|-|TRBV7-2
CASSGLATRQNIQYF
TGTGCCAGCAGCGGCCTAGCTACCAGACAAAACATTCAGTACTTC
>many|TRBJ2-5|-|TRBV20-1
CSAPTWQVETQYF
TGCAGTGCTCCCACATGGCAGGTGGAGACCCAGTACTTC
>many|TRBJ2-5|-|TRBV28
CASRRRQETQYF
TGTGCCTCCCGAAGGAGACAAGAGACCCAGTACTTC
>-|TRBJ2-2|-|TRBV20-1
CSARGLLAGELFF
TGCAGTGCTAGAGGACTCCTCGCCGGGGAGCTGTTTTTT
>-|TRBJ2-3|-|TRBV11-3
CASRLEQDGTDTQYF
TGTGCCAGCAGGTTAGAGCAAGACGGCACAGATACGCAGTATTTT
>many|TRBJ1-1|-|TRBV18
CASSPRQNTEAFF
TGTGCCAGCTCACCACGACAGAACACTGAAGCTTTCTTT
>large|TRBJ2-7|-|TRBV7-8
CASSLVAGYEQYF
TGTGCCAGCAGCTTAGTGGCCGGCTACGAGCAGTACTTC
>medium-sized|TRBJ2-4|-|TRBV19
CASREGITVAKNIQYF
TGTGCCAGTAGAGAAGGGATTACGGTAGCCAAAAACATTCAGTACTTC
>-|TRBJ2-2|-|TRBV18
CASSSRPRGTGELFF
TGTGCCAGCTCTTCAAGGCCCCGGGGGACCGGGGAGCTGTTTTTT
>medium-sized|TRBJ2-3|-|TRBV7-9
CASSVSDTQYF
TGTGCCAGCAGCGTCTCAGATACGCAGTATTTT
>once|TRBJ1-1|TRBD1|TRBV6-4
CASSDGTGGTEAFF
TGTGCCAGCAGTGACGGGACAGGGGGCACTGAAGCTTTCTTT
>few|TRBJ1-1|-|TRBV5-1
CASSFGGLNTEAFF
TGCGCCAGCAGCTTTGGGGGTTTGAACACTGAAGCTTTCTTT
>few|TRBJ2-3|-|TRBV6-1
CASSPSTDTQYF
TGTGCCAGCAGCCCCAGCACAGATACGCAGTATTTT
>many|TRBJ2-7|-|TRBV5-1
CASSLGPGTLRYEQYF
TGCGCCAGCAGCTTGGGCCCAGGGACTCTACGTTACGAGCAGTACTTC
>-|TRBJ2-3|-|TRBV7-3
CASSFVPTDTQYF
TGTGCCAGCAGCTTCGTCCCAACAGATACGCAGTATTTT
>-|TRBJ2-5|TRBD2|TRBV7-3
CASSTSGGTSGSQETQYF
TGTGCCAGCAGCACCTCCGGCGGGACTAGCGGGAGCCAAGAGACCCAGTACTTC
>many|TRBJ1-5|-|TRBV24-1
CATSRSYSNQPQHF
TGTGCCACCAGCAGAAGTTATAGCAATCAGCCCCAGCATTTT
>many|TRBJ2-7|TRBD2|TRBV7-3
CASSPTGLAGGHEQYF
TGTGCCAGCAGCCCAACGGGACTAGCGGGGGGCCATGAGCAGTACTTC
>many|TRBJ2-1|TRBD1|TRBV5-1
CASSPTGGYYNEQFF
TGCGCCAGCAGCCCAACAGGGGGCTACTACAATGAGCAGTTCTTC
>-|TRBJ2-7|-|TRBV11-2
CAGSLRGSTYEQYF
TGTGCCGGCAGCTTAAGGGGCAGCACCTACGAGCAGTACTTC
>medium-sized|TRBJ1-1|-|TRBV7-9
CASSFRGNTEAFF
TGTGCCAGCAGCTTTAGGGGAAACACTGAAGCTTTCTTT
>many|TRBJ1-5|-|TRBV10-2
CASSDLWGGNQPQHF
TGCGCCAGCAGTGATCTATGGGGGGGGAATCAGCCCCAGCATTTT
>many|TRBJ2-7|TRBD1|TRBV6-1
CASSASGTGAYEQYF
TGTGCCAGCAGTGCCTCCGGGACAGGGGCCTACGAGCAGTACTTC
>medium-sized|TRBJ2-6|-|TRBV28
CASREDRIFSGANVLTF
TGTGCCAGCAGGGAGGACAGAATCTTCTCTGGGGCCAACGTCCTGACTTTC
>-|TRBJ2-5|-|TRBV6-6
CASRYPGRAVNERFF
TGTGCCAGCAGGTACCCAGGACGAGCCGTCAATGAGCGGTTCTTC
>many|TRBJ1-2|TRBD1|TRBV5-6
CASSSPGTGDGYTF
TGTGCCAGCAGCTCTCCCGGGACAGGGGATGGCTACACCTTC
>medium-sized|TRBJ2-1|TRBD2|TRBV11-2
CASSTWTRGRNEQFF
TGTGCCAGCAGCACCTGGACTAGAGGGCGGAATGAGCAGTTCTTC
>many|TRBJ2-3|TRBD1|TRBV24-1
CATSDLARGNTQYF
TGTGCCACCAGTGATTTGGCCAGGGGGAATACGCAGTATTTT
>many|TRBJ2-7|-|TRBV6-1
CASNLPREQYF
TGTGCCAGCAATCTACCGCGGGAGCAGTACTTC
>many|TRBJ1-6|-|TRBV6-1
CATTKQTRQASYNSPLHF
TGTGCCACCACAAAACAAACAAGGCAGGCCTCCTATAATTCACCCCTCCACTTT
>few|TRBJ2-2|-|TRBV4-1
CASSQDENSANTGELFF
TGCGCCAGCAGCCAAGATGAAAATAGCGCGAACACCGGGGAGCTGTTTTTT
>many|TRBJ1-2|TRBD1|TRBV12-3/TRBV12-4
CASSQETGYGYTF
TGTGCCAGCAGTCAAGAGACAGGGTATGGCTACACCTTC
>many|TRBJ1-2|TRBD1|TRBV11-2
CASSLSNRGYGYTF
TGTGCCAGCAGCTTATCAAACAGGGGCTATGGCTACACCTTC
>many|TRBJ1-2|-|TRBV6-1
CASRKDRTWTF
TGTGCCAGCAGAAAAGACAGGACTTGGACCTTC
>many|TRBJ1-1|TRBD1|TRBV6-4
CASSDNAGGTEAFF
TGTGCCAGCAGTGACAATGCAGGGGGCACTGAAGCTTTCTTT
>many|TRBJ2-2|TRBD2|TRBV6-1
CASTREGGYTGELFF
TGTGCCAGCACTCGGGAGGGGGGGTACACCGGGGAGCTGTTTTTT
>few|TRBJ2-1|TRBD2|TRBV24-1
CATSAWGAGANHEQFF
TGTGCCACCAGTGCTTGGGGAGCGGGGGCGAACCATGAGCAGTTCTTC
>medium-sized|TRBJ1-6|-|TRBV7-2
CASSPRPRHLFSPLHF
TGTGCCAGCAGCCCTAGACCTCGACATTTGTTCTCACCCCTCCACTTT
>medium-sized|TRBJ1-2|-|TRBV7-2
CASSPKGLGYTF
TGTGCCAGCAGCCCGAAGGGACTTGGCTACACCTTC
>many|TRBJ1-2|-|TRBV27
CASSLGPGPYGYTF
TGTGCCAGCAGTTTAGGCCCGGGCCCCTATGGCTACACCTTC
>-|TRBJ2-7|-|TRBV9
CASSVTEGPYEQYF
TGTGCCAGCAGCGTAACAGAAGGCCCCTACGAGCAGTACTTC
>few|TRBJ2-5|-|TRBV19
CASSISPTSYSGNEQYF
TGTGCCAGTAGTATTAGCCCGACTAGTTATAGTGGGAATGAGCAGTACTTC
>medium-sized|TRBJ2-3|TRBD2|TRBV7-2
CASRRPSGGHTDTQYF
TGTGCCAGCAGAAGACCTAGCGGGGGGCACACAGATACGCAGTATTTT
>few|TRBJ2-5|-|TRBV9
CASSVVDEPQETQYF
TGTGCCAGCAGCGTAGTGGACGAGCCCCAAGAGACCCAGTACTTC
>medium-sized|TRBJ2-3|TRBD2|TRBV6-1
CASSAAGLAADTQYF
TGTGCCAGCAGTGCGGCCGGACTAGCAGCAGATACGCAGTATTTT
>many|TRBJ2-5|TRBD1|TRBV11-3
CASSLLTGGQETQYF
TGTGCCAGCAGCCTCCTAACAGGGGGCCAAGAGACCCAGTACTTC
>many|TRBJ2-2|-|TRBV5-4
CASSLVGRATGELFF
TGTGCCAGCAGCTTGGTCGGCAGGGCCACCGGGGAGCTGTTTTTT
>many|TRBJ2-7|-|TRBV24-1
CATSDSAGAYRNEQYF
TGTGCCACCAGTGATAGTGCAGGGGCGTATCGTAATGAGCAGTACTTC